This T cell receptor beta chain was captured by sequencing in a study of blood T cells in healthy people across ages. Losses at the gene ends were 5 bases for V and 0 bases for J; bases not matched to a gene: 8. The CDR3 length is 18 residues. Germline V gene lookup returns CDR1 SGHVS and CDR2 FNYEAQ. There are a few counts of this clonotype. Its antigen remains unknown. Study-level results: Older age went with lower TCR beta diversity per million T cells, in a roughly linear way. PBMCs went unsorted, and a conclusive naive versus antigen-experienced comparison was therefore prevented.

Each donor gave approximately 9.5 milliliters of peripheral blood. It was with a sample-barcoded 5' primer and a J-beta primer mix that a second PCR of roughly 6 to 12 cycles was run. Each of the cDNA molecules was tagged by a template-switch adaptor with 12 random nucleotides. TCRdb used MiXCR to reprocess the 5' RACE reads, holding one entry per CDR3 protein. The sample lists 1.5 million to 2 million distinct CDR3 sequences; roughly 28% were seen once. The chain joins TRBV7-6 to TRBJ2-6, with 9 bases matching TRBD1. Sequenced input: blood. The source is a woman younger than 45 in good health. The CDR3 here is CASSLNRGLSSGANVLTF. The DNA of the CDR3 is TGTGCCAGCAGCCTAAACAGGGGGCTCAGCTCTGGGGCCAACGTCCTGACTTTC.